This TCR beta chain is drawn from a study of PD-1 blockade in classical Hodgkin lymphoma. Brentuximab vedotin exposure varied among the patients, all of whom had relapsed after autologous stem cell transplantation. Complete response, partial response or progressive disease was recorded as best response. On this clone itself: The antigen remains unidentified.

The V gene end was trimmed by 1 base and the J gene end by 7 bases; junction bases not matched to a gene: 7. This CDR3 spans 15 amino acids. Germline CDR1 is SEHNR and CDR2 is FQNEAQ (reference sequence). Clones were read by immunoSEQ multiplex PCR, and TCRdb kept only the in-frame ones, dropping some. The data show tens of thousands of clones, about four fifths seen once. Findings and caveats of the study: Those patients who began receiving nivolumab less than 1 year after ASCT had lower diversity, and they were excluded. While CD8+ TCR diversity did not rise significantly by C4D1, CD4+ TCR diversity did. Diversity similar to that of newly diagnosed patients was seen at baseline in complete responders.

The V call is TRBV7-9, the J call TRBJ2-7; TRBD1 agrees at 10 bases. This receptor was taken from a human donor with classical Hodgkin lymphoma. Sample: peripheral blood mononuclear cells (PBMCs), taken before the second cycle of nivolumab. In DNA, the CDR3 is TGTGCCAGCAGCTTAGGGCTGACAGGGGGCGTTGAGCAGTACTTC. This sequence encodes CASSLGLTGGVEQYF.